What follows are 6 T cell receptor beta chains derived from one specimen sequenced in a study of blood T cell repertoires in COVID-19. Profiled with immunoSEQ multiplex PCR; TCRdb holds only in-frame clones, not every one. The sample has about 170,000 clones; 82% are singletons. Sequencing was carried out using peripheral blood. The receptor source for this set is a woman in her forties with COVID-19, enrolled during active disease.

J is TRBJ2-3 and V is TRBV5-5; no clear D. The CDR3 totals 13 residues. CDR1 is SGHKS, CDR2 YYEKEE, per germline (reference sequence). The V and J ends lost 2 bases and 2 bases respectively, with 6 bases between them. This CDR3 is CASSFSSTDTQYF. For the CDR3, the DNA is TGTGCCAGCAGCTTCAGTTCCACAGATACGCAGTATTTT.

This clone was seen a single time. This chain uses TRBV5-4 with TRBJ2-5; D unresolved. V lost 2 bases to trimming and J lost 1 base, with 9 bases between them. The germline V gene has CDR1 SGHNT and CDR2 YYREEE (reference sequence). The CDR3 runs to 14 residues. In DNA form, the CDR3 reads TGTGCCAGCAGCTTTAACGCCGGCCAAGAGACCCAGTACTTC. Protein: CASSFNAGQETQYF. The complete variable domain, with remaining parts taken from reference TRBV5-4 and TRBJ2-5, reads ETGVTQSPTHLIKTRGQQVTLRCSSQSGHNTVSWYQQALGQGPQFIFQYYREEENGRGNFPPRFSGLQFPNYSSELNVNALELDDSALYLCASSFNAGQETQYFGPGTRLLVL.

This clone was seen a few times. The rearrangement links TRBV3-1 (or the pseudogene TRBV3-2) to TRBJ1-6; TRBD1 is a possible D gene (5 bases). The length of the CDR3 is 14 residues. Per germline, CDR1 LGHDT and CDR2 YNNKEL (reference sequence). With 5 bases removed from V and 10 bases from J, the gap between germline ends came to 15 bases. CDR3 region: CASSSGREGSPLHF. CDR3 nucleotides: TGTGCCAGCAGCTCAGGAAGGGAGGGGTCACCCCTCCACTTT.

This clone has more than one count but fewer than ten. V and J are TRBV16 and TRBJ1-1, with a possible D match to TRBD1 (5 bases). The CDR3 extends over 14 amino acids. Germline CDR1 and CDR2: KGHSY and FQNENV. Trimming took off 0 bases at V and 3 bases at J, with 8 bases between the two ends. This CDR3 reads CASSQSGGDTEAFF. In DNA form, the CDR3 reads TGTGCCAGCAGCCAATCGGGGGGGGACACTGAAGCTTTCTTT.

The chain links TRBV5-1 to TRBJ2-7, with TRBD2 matching 7 bases. Germline CDR1 SGHRS, CDR2 YFSETQ. V lost 3 bases, J lost 5 bases, and 11 bases stayed unmatched. There are 15 residues in the CDR3. CDR3 sequence reads: CASSYQAGRTDEQYF. The CDR3 DNA reads as TGCGCCAGCAGCTACCAAGCGGGACGGACGGACGAGCAGTACTTC.

The chain employs TRBV15 and TRBJ1-1; a weak D match, TRBD1 (6 bases). The V gene's germline CDR1 is LNHNV and CDR2 YYDKDF (reference sequence). Trimming removed 1 base at V and 0 bases at J, with 15 bases between. This CDR3 spans 17 amino acids. The CDR3 sequence is CATSRGYGQFMNTEAFF. Written as DNA, the CDR3 is TGTGCCACCAGCAGAGGTTATGGACAGTTCATGAACACTGAAGCTTTCTTT.